What follows are 18 T cell receptor beta chains derived from one specimen sequenced in a study of cytomegalovirus exposure and HLA in healthy donors. Researchers ran the PCR with 60 Vbeta and 13 Jbeta primers. Generated by immunoSEQ multiplex PCR, the TCRdb table keeps only in-frame clones and is missing some. The sample has about 190,000 clones; roughly four fifths are singletons. The sample taken for sequencing was PBMCs. Receptor source: a woman aged 25 to 39 in good health and CMV-seropositive.

The V call is TRBV4-1, the J call TRBJ2-7; the D is unclear. Trimming removed 4 bases from V and 2 bases from J, with 12 bases in between. The CDR3 contains 14 residues. CDR1 and CDR2 from the germline V gene are MGHRA and YSYEKL. CDR3 nucleotide sequence: TGCGCCAGCAGCCTCGAGGTAGCTCCCTACGAGCAGTACTTC. Amino acid sequence: CASSLEVAPYEQYF.

This clone occurred a few times. The V gene is TRBV6-1, the J gene TRBJ2-7, with 11 bases aligning to TRBD1. Looked up from germline, CDR1 is MNHNS and CDR2 is SASEGT. Trimming cost V 2 bases and J 6 bases; bases outside gene matches: 6. The CDR3 has 15 amino acids. CDR3 sequence: CASSELGQGVSEQYF. The CDR3 DNA reads as TGTGCCAGCAGTGAATTGGGACAGGGGGTAAGCGAGCAGTACTTC.

The chain has TRBV7-9 and TRBJ2-5; D remains ambiguous. V was trimmed by 3 bases and J by 1 base, leaving 9 bases between them. The CDR3 is made up of 14 amino acids. Germline V gene sequence: CDR1 SEHNR, CDR2 FQNEAQ (reference sequence). CDR3 in amino acids: CASSLGQAQETQYF. The CDR3 coding sequence is TGTGCCAGCAGCTTGGGTCAGGCCCAAGAGACCCAGTACTTC.

This clone was detected a few times. J is TRBJ1-1 and V is TRBV19; no clear D gene. The CDR3 consists of 14 residues. The V gene lost 3 bases and the J gene lost 0 bases, with 8 bases spanning the gap. The V gene's germline CDR1 is LNHDA and CDR2 SQIVND (reference sequence). CDR3 region: CASSMGGMNTEAFF. DNA of the CDR3: TGTGCCAGTAGTATGGGAGGGATGAACACTGAAGCTTTCTTT.

CDR3 region: CASSYSDSLYQETQYF. The CDR3 nucleotides read TGTGCCAGCAGTTACTCGGACAGTCTATACCAAGAGACCCAGTACTTC. The chain links TRBV28 to TRBJ2-5; possibly TRBD1 for D (6 bases). Germline CDR1 is MDHEN and CDR2 is SYDVKM. With 4 bases removed from V and 0 bases from J, the gap between germline ends came to 15 bases. The CDR3 loop spans 16 amino acids.

In DNA form, the CDR3 reads TGTGCCAGCAGCTACAGGGGGTCTACTGAAGCTTTCTTT. Translated, it gives CASSYRGSTEAFF. The chain carries TRBV7-2 and TRBJ1-1; 8 bases are shared with TRBD1. CDR1 is SGHTA and CDR2 is FQGNSA in the germline V gene. This CDR3 region has 13 residues. The junction had 3 bases not matched to a gene; V was cut back by 4 bases and J by 5 bases.

V and J are TRBV5-1 and TRBJ2-2; 10 bases map to TRBD2. Germline V gives CDR1 SGHRS, CDR2 YFSETQ. The junction had 12 bases not matched to a gene; V was cut back by 1 base and J by 3 bases. CDR3 length: 19 residues. This CDR3 is CASSLRGLAETPDTGELFF. CDR3 bases: TGCGCCAGCAGCTTGCGCGGACTAGCGGAAACCCCCGACACCGGGGAGCTGTTTTTT.

The CDR3 loop is CASSAGRTGFGWGYTF. DNA for the CDR3: TGTGCCAGCAGTGCAGGAAGGACAGGGTTCGGGTGGGGCTACACCTTC. V and J are TRBV28 and TRBJ1-2, with TRBD1 matching over 8 bases. The J segment lost 8 bases and the V segment lost 5 bases, leaving 16 bases of the junction unmatched. CDR3 length: 16 amino acids. Germline loops: CDR1 MDHEN, CDR2 SYDVKM.

This chain uses TRBV7-9 with TRBJ2-3; D gene unclear. The germline V and J ends were trimmed by 5 bases and 6 bases, with 18 bases remaining between them. This CDR3 contains 15 residues. Germline V CDR1 and CDR2: SEHNR, FQNEAQ (reference sequence). The CDR3 DNA reads TGTGCCAGCAGCCCGACTCGTGCCTCAACGGATACGCAGTATTTT. It yields the protein CASSPTRASTDTQYF.

The V gene is TRBV6-5, the J gene TRBJ2-3, with a tentative D call TRBD1 (5 bases). Germline CDR1 reads MNHEY; CDR2 reads SVGAGI. Deletions cut 5 bases from V and 1 base from J, with 10 bases between. CDR3 size: 14 residues. In DNA, the CDR3 is TGTGCCAGCAGTGGTGACAGTGGCACAGATACGCAGTATTTT. This sequence encodes CASSGDSGTDTQYF.

This chain uses TRBV28 with TRBJ2-1, with 9 bases identical to TRBD2. This CDR3 has 15 residues. Germline values: CDR1 MDHEN, CDR2 SYDVKM. Trimming removed 8 bases from V and 0 bases from J; junction bases left unmatched: 5. CDR3 bases: TGTGCCAGCCTAAATAGCGGGAGCTCCTACAATGAGCAGTTCTTC. Its translation is CASLNSGSSYNEQFF.

The genes are TRBV5-1 and TRBJ2-5; maybe TRBD1 (7 bases). V lost 2 bases, J lost 4 bases, and 18 bases lay in between. There are 16 residues in the CDR3. The germline CDR1 and CDR2 sequences are SGHRS and YFSETQ. DNA of the CDR3: TGCGCCAGCAGCTTAGGTCGGCAGGGGGGAAGAGAGACCCAGTACTTC. Amino acids: CASSLGRQGGRETQYF.

The rearrangement joins TRBV2 to TRBJ1-5; D unclear. Germline V gives CDR1 SNHLY, CDR2 FYNNEI. The V end lost 0 bases, the J end lost 0 bases, and 6 bases lay between the germline ends. The CDR3 runs 15 residues. This chain's CDR3 is CASSEATYSNQPQHF. For the CDR3, the DNA is TGTGCCAGCAGTGAAGCCACCTATAGCAATCAGCCCCAGCATTTT.

This clone was found once. The CDR3 DNA reads as TGCGCCAGCAGCTCCCCGGGGGTAAACGAGCAGTACTTC. Its translation is CASSSPGVNEQYF. V and J are TRBV5-1 and TRBJ2-7, with a tentative D call TRBD2 (6 bases). The ends were cut back, 3 bases at V and 5 bases at J, with 12 bases in the middle. Germline CDR1 reads SGHRS; CDR2 reads YFSETQ. This CDR3 has 13 residues.

The chain employs TRBV9 and TRBJ1-1; D is possibly TRBD1 (5 bases). The germline CDR1 and CDR2 sequences are SGDLS and YYNGEE. This CDR3 contains 15 residues. The V end was cut by 4 bases, the J end by 5 bases, with 18 bases between. CDR3: CASSPWREKGTEAFF. CDR3 DNA: TGTGCCAGCAGCCCCTGGAGGGAAAAGGGGACTGAAGCTTTCTTT.

This clone was detected once. V usage is TRBV27 and J usage is TRBJ1-2, with a possible D match to TRBD1 (6 bases). V was clipped by 5 bases and J by 0 bases, with 16 bases between them. This CDR3 has 16 amino acids. CDR1 is MNHEY, CDR2 SMNVEV, per germline (reference sequence). Here the CDR3 DNA reads TGTGCCAGCAGTCCCTCCCCGACAGGTACTAACTATGGCTACACCTTC. Translated: CASSPSPTGTNYGYTF.

The CDR3 DNA follows: TGTGCCAGCAGTTTATATTCTTTGGGGCGAACTGAAGCTTTCTTT. Amino acid sequence: CASSLYSLGRTEAFF. The chain links TRBV28 to TRBJ1-1; tentative D call: TRBD1 (5 bases). Trimming took off 1 base at V and 5 bases at J, with 14 bases between the two ends. Germline V gives CDR1 MDHEN, CDR2 SYDVKM. This CDR3 is 15 amino acids long.

This sequence joins TRBV2 and TRBJ2-7, with TRBD1 as a possible D gene (6 bases). The CDR3 sequence is 15 residues long. CDR1 and CDR2 (germline): SNHLY, FYNNEI. V was shortened by 7 bases and J by 0 bases, with 16 bases between the two germline ends. The CDR3, as DNA: TGTGCCAGCAAAGACTCAGGGGCCCTCTCCTACGAGCAGTACTTC. It codes for CASKDSGALSYEQYF.